This T cell receptor beta chain emerged from a study of immunodeficiency (dated by TCRdb to between 2018 and 2020). About the investigation overall: Repertoire analysis was performed to search for VDJ recombination defects and oligoclonality. The full study reports these points: Restricted TRB V-J pairing and lower productive entropy were observed in patient CD8+ T cells compared with control CD8+ T cells. In entropy comparisons, n=3 (open circles) was shown for patients versus healthy controls, and a thymic development effect was only suggested as possible. Severe oligoclonality, as judged by top-100 and total clonotype frequencies, was observed in patient CD8+ T cells but not in patient CD4+ T cells.

There are 16 amino acids in the CDR3, from cysteine to phenylalanine inclusive. Only the CDR3 portion is preserved as DNA: 48 bases, with reading frame beginning at the first base. The germline V gene supplies CDR1 MNHNS and CDR2 SASEGT. Germline trimming: 2 bases from V, 5 bases from J; junction bases outside gene matches: 11. Before TCR sequencing, CD3+CD8+ T cells were sorted out of fresh PBMCs. Points on this clone: What antigen it recognizes has not been identified. No per-base quality is available; no much larger clone lies one base away.

Genomic DNA was isolated using the QIAamp DNA Blood Mini Kit and then sent out for immunoSEQ repertoire analysis. A standard quantity of genomic DNA template was used for amplification of CDR3 regions by multiplex PCR. An Illumina platform was used to sequence the PCR products. Per the source publication's procedure: Sequences were aligned to a reference, with V, D and J gene definitions taken from IMGT. A nearest-neighbor clustering algorithm merged closely related sequences to remove PCR and sequencing errors. V, D and J usage in productive unique and total sequences was analyzed using ImmunoSEQ Analyzer tools and R version 3.6.1. TCRdb re-hosts the immuneACCESS table, in-frame sequences only. Its copies lack some clones; in the studies checked, an unresolved V gene accounts for under half of them, and the cause for the rest is not known. That table furnishes V, J and clone size, whereas the DNA furnished D and trimming. The sample contains over a thousand clones, about 93% of them found a single time. The ten biggest clones cover over 2.5% of the sample.

The receptor's source is a human donor in good health. Recombination linked TRBV6-1 to TRBJ1-1; TRBD1 agrees with 7 junctional bases. Sequenced input: CD8+ T cells from blood. The DNA sequence follows: TGTGCCAGCAGTGAAATAAAGAGACAGGGTCGGACTGAAGCTTTCTTT. It is translated as CASSEIKRQGRTEAFF.